A single TCR beta chain is shown here with its context. The sample comes from a study of blood T cells in healthy people across ages. Germline lookup yields CDR1 DFQATT and CDR2 SNEGSKA (reference sequence). V was trimmed by 2 bases and J by 10 bases, leaving 12 bases between them. This CDR3 has 12 residues. For the second PCR, which ran for roughly 6 to 12 cycles, a sample-barcoded 5' primer and a J-beta primer mix were used. One entry per CDR3 protein results from TCRdb running MiXCR on the 5' RACE reads. Found here are about 940,000 distinct CDR3 sequences, about 48% of them singletons; the top ten hold around an eighth.

The chain links TRBV20-1 to TRBJ2-1; D remains ambiguous. Sequencing was performed on blood. This receptor was taken from a man younger than 45 in good health. Written as DNA, the CDR3 is TGCAGTGCTAGACCTGCCTCCGTGGAGCAGTTCTTC. Its protein is CSARPASVEQFF.